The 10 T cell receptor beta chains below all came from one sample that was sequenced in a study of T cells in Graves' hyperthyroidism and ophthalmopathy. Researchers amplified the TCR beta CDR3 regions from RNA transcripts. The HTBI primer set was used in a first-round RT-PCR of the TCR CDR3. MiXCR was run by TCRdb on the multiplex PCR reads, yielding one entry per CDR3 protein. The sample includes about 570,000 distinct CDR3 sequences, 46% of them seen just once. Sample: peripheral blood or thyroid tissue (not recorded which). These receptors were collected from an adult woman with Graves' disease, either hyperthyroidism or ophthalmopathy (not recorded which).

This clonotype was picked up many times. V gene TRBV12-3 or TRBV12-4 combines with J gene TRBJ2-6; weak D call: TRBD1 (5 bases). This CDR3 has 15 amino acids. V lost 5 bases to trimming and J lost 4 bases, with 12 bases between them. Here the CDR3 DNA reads TGTGCCAGCAGTCCCGCAGGGTTAGGGGCCAACGTCCTGACTTTC. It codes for CASSPAGLGANVLTF.

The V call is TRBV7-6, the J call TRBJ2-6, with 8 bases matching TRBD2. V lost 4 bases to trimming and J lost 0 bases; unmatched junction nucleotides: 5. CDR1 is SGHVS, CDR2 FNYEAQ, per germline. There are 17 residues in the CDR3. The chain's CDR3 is CASSWERETSGANVLTF. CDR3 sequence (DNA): TGTGCCAGCAGCTGGGAGCGGGAGACCTCTGGGGCCAACGTCCTGACTTTC.

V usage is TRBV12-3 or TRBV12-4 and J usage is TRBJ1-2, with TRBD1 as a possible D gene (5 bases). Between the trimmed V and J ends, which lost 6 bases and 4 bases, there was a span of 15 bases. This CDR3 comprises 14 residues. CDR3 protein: CASRAWTLPYGYTF. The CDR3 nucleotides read TGTGCCAGCAGGGCCTGGACACTTCCCTATGGCTACACCTTC.

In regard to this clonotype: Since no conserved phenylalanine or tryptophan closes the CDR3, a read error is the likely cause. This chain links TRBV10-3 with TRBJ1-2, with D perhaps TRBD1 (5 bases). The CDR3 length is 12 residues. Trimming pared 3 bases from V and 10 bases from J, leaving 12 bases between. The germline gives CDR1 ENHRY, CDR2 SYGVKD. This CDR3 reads CAISEYQGDYTL. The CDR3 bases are TGTGCCATCAGTGAATACCAGGGAGACTACACCCTC.

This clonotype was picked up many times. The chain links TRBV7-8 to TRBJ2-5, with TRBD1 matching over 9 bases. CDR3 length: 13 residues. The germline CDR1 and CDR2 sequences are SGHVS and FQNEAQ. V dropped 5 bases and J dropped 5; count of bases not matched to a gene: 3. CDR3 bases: TGTGCCAGCAGCACAGGGGGCAGGGAGACCCAGTACTTC. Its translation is CASSTGGRETQYF.

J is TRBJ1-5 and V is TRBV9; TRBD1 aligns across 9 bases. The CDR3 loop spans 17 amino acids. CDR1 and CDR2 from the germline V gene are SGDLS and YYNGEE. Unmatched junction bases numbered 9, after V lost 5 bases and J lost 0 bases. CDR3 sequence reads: CASSSTGGRISNQPQHF. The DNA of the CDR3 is TGTGCCAGCAGTTCGACAGGGGGTAGGATTAGCAATCAGCCCCAGCATTTT.

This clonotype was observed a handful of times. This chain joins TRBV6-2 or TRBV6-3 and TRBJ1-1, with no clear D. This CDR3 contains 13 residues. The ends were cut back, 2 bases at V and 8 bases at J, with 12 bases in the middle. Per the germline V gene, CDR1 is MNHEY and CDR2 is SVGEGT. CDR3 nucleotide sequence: TGTGCCAGCAGTTACGGTTCGGGAAGAGAAGCTTTCTTT. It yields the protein CASSYGSGREAFF.

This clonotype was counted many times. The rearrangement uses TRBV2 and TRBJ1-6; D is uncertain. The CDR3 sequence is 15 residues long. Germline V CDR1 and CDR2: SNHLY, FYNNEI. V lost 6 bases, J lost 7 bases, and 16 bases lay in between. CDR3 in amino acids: CASRTSRQTNSPLHF. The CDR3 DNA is TGTGCCAGCAGAACCTCCAGGCAAACAAATTCACCCCTCCACTTT.

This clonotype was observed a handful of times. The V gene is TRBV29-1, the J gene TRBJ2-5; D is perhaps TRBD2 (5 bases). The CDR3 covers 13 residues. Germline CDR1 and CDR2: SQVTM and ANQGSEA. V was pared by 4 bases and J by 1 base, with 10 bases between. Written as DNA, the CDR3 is TGCAGCGTTGCAGTAACTAGCCAAGAGACCCAGTACTTC. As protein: CSVAVTSQETQYF.

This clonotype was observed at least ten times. CDR3 loop: CASSFTGSETQYF. Written as DNA, the CDR3 is TGTGCCAGCAGTTTCACAGGGTCGGAGACCCAGTACTTC. The chain couples TRBV6-2 or TRBV6-3 to TRBJ2-5; D is perhaps TRBD1 (6 bases). Trimming took off 4 bases at V and 5 bases at J, with 11 bases between the two ends. The CDR3 totals 13 residues. Germline loops: CDR1 MNHEY, CDR2 SVGEGT.